A single sample gave rise to the 32 T cell receptor beta chains below, sequenced in a study of PD-1 blockade in classical Hodgkin lymphoma. Time point specified: cycle 4 day 1 (C4D1), after 6 weeks of nivolumab. Every patient relapsed after autologous stem cell transplantation, and brentuximab vedotin exposure varied. Purified CD4+ T cells were obtained from thawed PBMCs through magnetic negative selection. The data were produced by immunoSEQ multiplex PCR, yet TCRdb's version contains in-frame clones alone and is incomplete. The table has around 4,900 clones, roughly 83% seen once; the top ten hold roughly 3.2%. This specimen consisted of CD4+ T cells from blood, obtained before the fourth cycle of nivolumab. These receptors all come from a human donor with classical Hodgkin lymphoma.

This chain joins TRBV7-2 and TRBJ2-1; 7 positions match TRBD2. Losses at the gene ends were 5 bases for V and 8 bases for J; bases not matched to a gene: 12. Looked up from germline, CDR1 is SGHTA and CDR2 is FQGNSA. The CDR3 contains 15 residues. The CDR3 nucleotides read TGTGCCAGCAGCCCCGGGGGAGCGGGGAATTATGAGCAGTTCTTC. It codes for CASSPGGAGNYEQFF.

This rearrangement joins TRBV4-1 to TRBJ1-1, with D unresolved. The V and J ends lost 1 base and 3 bases respectively, with 9 bases between them. The V gene's germline CDR1 is MGHRA and CDR2 YSYEKL. This CDR3 has 14 amino acids. CDR3 amino acids: CASSQAGLYTEAFF. CDR3 DNA: TGCGCCAGCAGCCAAGCAGGCCTATACACTGAAGCTTTCTTT.

The CDR3 is CASSLQSNQPQHF. In DNA, the CDR3 is TGCGCCAGCAGCCTTCAGAGCAATCAGCCCCAGCATTTT. The rearrangement uses TRBV4-1 and TRBJ1-5; the D is unclear. Between the trimmed V and J ends, which lost 4 bases and 1 base, there was a span of 5 bases. Germline CDR1 and CDR2: MGHRA and YSYEKL. This CDR3 region has 13 residues.

The chain has TRBV28 and TRBJ1-5; D remains ambiguous. CDR3 length equals 14 residues. Trimming shortened V by 7 bases and J by 4 bases, and 14 bases separated the two germline ends. Germline V gene data show CDR1 as MDHEN and CDR2 as SYDVKM. The CDR3 DNA reads TGTGCCAGCACCCGCCACGGGGTAAATCAGCCCCAGCATTTT. As protein: CASTRHGVNQPQHF.

This clone ranks as large. The chain combines TRBV10-3 with TRBJ1-5, with D perhaps matching TRBD1 (5 bases). V was shortened by 0 bases and J by 0 bases, with 9 bases between the two germline ends. The CDR3 sequence is 16 residues long. Germline lookup yields CDR1 ENHRY and CDR2 SYGVKD. The CDR3 loop reads CAISESLGDSNQPQHF. CDR3 DNA: TGTGCCATCAGTGAGTCCCTGGGGGATAGCAATCAGCCCCAGCATTTT.

The rearrangement uses TRBV7-2 and TRBJ2-3, with 8 bases identical to TRBD1. After removal of 5 bases from V and 3 bases from J, the junction contained 4 bases not matched to a gene. This CDR3 contains 14 residues. Germline-derived CDR1 and CDR2 are SGHTA and FQGNSA. CDR3 residues: CASSPQGATDTQYF. In DNA, the CDR3 is TGTGCCAGCAGCCCCCAGGGGGCAACAGATACGCAGTATTTT.

The chain carries TRBV29-1 and TRBJ2-1; 10 nucleotides align to TRBD2. Germline loops: CDR1 SQVTM, CDR2 ANQGSEA. The CDR3 totals 17 residues. Trimming cost V 5 bases and J 3 bases; bases outside gene matches: 13. The chain's CDR3 is CSVPGREGLAIYNEQFF. The CDR3, as DNA: TGCAGCGTTCCAGGGAGAGAGGGACTAGCGATCTACAATGAGCAGTTCTTC.

The rearrangement uses TRBV6-1 and TRBJ2-1; 7 bases fit TRBD1. The CDR3 is 14 amino acids. CDR1 MNHNS and CDR2 SASEGT come from the germline V gene. V trimming: 6 bases; J trimming: 11 bases; junction bases outside the gene matches: 13. CDR3 loop: CASRDRELPVKQFF. CDR3 nucleotide sequence: TGTGCCAGCAGAGACAGGGAGCTTCCCGTAAAGCAGTTCTTC.

V is TRBV5-1 and J is TRBJ1-1; a possible D gene is TRBD1 (6 bases). CDR1 and CDR2 (germline): SGHRS, YFSETQ. The length of the CDR3 is 18 residues. Deletions cut 1 base from V and 4 bases from J, with 23 bases between. The CDR3 reads CASSLSSYPGHGSTEAFF. CDR3 DNA: TGCGCCAGCAGCTTGAGCTCCTACCCGGGACATGGCTCCACTGAAGCTTTCTTT.

The V call is TRBV15, the J call TRBJ2-5; no clear D. V was pared by 1 base and J by 4 bases, with 4 bases between. This CDR3 is 12 amino acids long. CDR1 is LNHNV, CDR2 YYDKDF, per germline (reference sequence). CDR3 coding DNA: TGTGCCACCAGCAGAGCGGGAGAGACCCAGTACTTC. Translated, it gives CATSRAGETQYF.

This clone was detected a few times. The chain carries TRBV5-4 and TRBJ1-3; D not certain. Germline assignment: CDR1 SGHNT and CDR2 YYREEE (reference sequence). The CDR3 length is 13 residues. Deletions cut 0 bases from V and 4 bases from J, with 5 bases between. CDR3 amino acids: CASSLEPGNTIYF. CDR3 bases: TGTGCCAGCAGCTTGGAGCCCGGAAACACCATATATTTT.

This chain links TRBV15 with TRBJ2-1; D remains ambiguous. CDR1 is LNHNV, CDR2 YYDKDF, per germline (reference sequence). This CDR3 has 14 amino acids. V shed 0 bases and J shed 5 bases, with 8 bases lying between them. CDR3 amino acids: CATSRDSTHNEQFF. The DNA for the CDR3 is TGTGCCACCAGCAGAGATTCGACTCACAATGAGCAGTTCTTC.

The chain employs TRBV9 and TRBJ2-3; 7 bases agree with TRBD2. The CDR3 length is 18 residues. Germline trimming cut 0 bases from V and 1 base from J; bases unmatched to any gene: 11. CDR1 is SGDLS, CDR2 YYNGEE, per germline. This CDR3 is CASSVAPVGAGRTDTQYF. As DNA, the CDR3 is TGTGCCAGCAGCGTAGCGCCGGTCGGAGCGGGGCGCACAGATACGCAGTATTTT.

This chain connects TRBV7-7 to TRBJ2-5; D may be TRBD2 (5 bases). Germline V gives CDR1 SSHAT, CDR2 FNYEAQ (reference sequence). There are 13 residues in the CDR3. Trimming removed 5 bases at V and 5 bases at J, with 12 bases between. As DNA, the CDR3 is TGTGCCAGCAGCGGGAGTGCGGCGGAGACCCAGTACTTC. Translated, it gives CASSGSAAETQYF.

The chain recombines TRBV6-1 with TRBJ1-2; no clear D gene. The V gene lost 5 bases and the J gene lost 8 bases, with 18 bases spanning the gap. CDR1 and CDR2 from the germline V gene are MNHNS and SASEGT. The CDR3 spans 14 residues. CDR3 region: CASSPIRAPGGYTF. The CDR3 DNA is TGTGCCAGCAGTCCGATCCGGGCCCCAGGAGGCTACACCTTC.

The chain couples TRBV30 to TRBJ2-2; a possible D gene is TRBD2 (5 bases). This CDR3 is 12 amino acids long. Germline V gene sequence: CDR1 GTSNPN, CDR2 SVGIG (reference sequence). The V and J ends lost 3 bases and 3 bases respectively, with 5 bases between them. The CDR3 loop reads CAWRRDTGELFF. The DNA for the CDR3 is TGTGCCTGGAGGAGGGACACCGGGGAGCTGTTTTTT.

The J gene is TRBJ1-4, the V gene TRBV6-5; no definite D call. CDR3 length equals 14 residues. With 11 bases removed from V and 10 bases from J, the gap between germline ends came to 23 bases. Germline V CDR1 and CDR2: MNHEY, SVGAGI. In nucleotides, the CDR3 is TGTGCCCCCGCTAAGTTCGGTGGGAGTGGAAAACTGTTTTTT. Translated: CAPAKFGGSGKLFF.

This chain uses TRBV28 with TRBJ1-5, with D possibly being TRBD1 (5 bases). Germline values: CDR1 MDHEN, CDR2 SYDVKM. This CDR3 is 18 amino acids long. The V gene lost 9 bases and the J gene lost 0 bases, with 24 bases spanning the gap. The DNA for the CDR3 is TGTGCCAGTCGCCGGCGCGGGGCCGGCTATAATAGCAATCAGCCCCAGCATTTT. Translated, it gives CASRRRGAGYNSNQPQHF. Filled out from reference TRBV28 and TRBJ1-5, the complete variable domain reads DVKVTQSSRYLVKRTGEKVFLECVQDMDHENMFWYRQDPGLGLRLIYFSYDVKMKEKGDIPEGYSVSREKKERFSLILESASTNQTSMYLCASRRRGAGYNSNQPQHFGDGTRLSIL.

This chain joins TRBV28 and TRBJ1-1; D remains ambiguous. Trimming stripped 7 bases from V and 6 bases from J, with 18 bases between. The CDR3 totals 14 residues. The germline V gene has CDR1 MDHEN and CDR2 SYDVKM. The DNA for the CDR3 is TGTGCCAGCATTGCCGCCGGCCTCGGGGCTGAAGCTTTCTTT. Translation gives CASIAAGLGAEAFF.

This clone has only a few counts. This chain uses TRBV10-3 with TRBJ1-5; D ambiguous. The ends were cut back, 6 bases at V and 7 bases at J, with 13 bases in the middle. Germline values: CDR1 ENHRY, CDR2 SYGVKD. There are 13 residues in the CDR3. For the CDR3, the DNA is TGTGCCATCAGCCCCGAGGGTGGACAGCCCCAGCATTTT. This gives the protein CAISPEGGQPQHF.

V gene TRBV7-2 combines with J gene TRBJ2-3, with a tentative D call TRBD2 (5 bases). This CDR3 has 17 amino acids. Trimming pared 5 bases from V and 3 bases from J, leaving 21 bases between. Germline V gene sequence: CDR1 SGHTA, CDR2 FQGNSA. CDR3 in DNA: TGTGCCAGCAGCGAACTCGAGCTAGCCGAAATTACAGATACGCAGTATTTT. Amino acids: CASSELELAEITDTQYF.

This clone was observed a few times. This rearrangement joins TRBV9 to TRBJ1-5; tentatively, D is TRBD1 (5 bases). Germline V CDR1 and CDR2: SGDLS, YYNGEE. V dropped 4 bases and J dropped 0 bases, with 11 bases sitting between them. This CDR3 comprises 15 residues. The DNA of the CDR3 is TGTGCCAGCAGCCCAGCCGACAGTAGCAATCAGCCCCAGCATTTT. It is translated as CASSPADSSNQPQHF.

V and J are TRBV5-1 and TRBJ1-3; no firm D call. Trimming shortened V by 2 bases and J by 3 bases, and 6 bases separated the two germline ends. Germline CDR1 reads SGHRS; CDR2 reads YFSETQ. CDR3 length: 13 residues. The CDR3, as DNA: TGCGCCAGCAGCTTAGGGAATGGAAACACCATATATTTT. Protein sequence: CASSLGNGNTIYF.

This clone was seen a single time. This sequence joins TRBV25-1 and TRBJ1-1; maybe TRBD1 (6 bases). The CDR3 totals 14 residues. Trimming took 5 bases from V and 1 from J, leaving 11 bases between them. Germline CDR1 and CDR2: MGHDK and SYGVNS. The chain's CDR3 is CASSIQGQNTEAFF. The CDR3 DNA reads TGTGCCAGCAGTATACAGGGCCAGAACACTGAAGCTTTCTTT.

V and J are TRBV4-1 and TRBJ1-1, with D unclear. Germline V gene lookup returns CDR1 MGHRA and CDR2 YSYEKL. Between the trimmed V and J ends, which lost 0 bases and 0 bases, there was a span of 5 bases. This CDR3 is 14 amino acids long. This chain's CDR3 is CASSQDGVNTEAFF. DNA of the CDR3: TGCGCCAGCAGCCAAGACGGGGTGAACACTGAAGCTTTCTTT.

This clone was seen only once. The V and J genes are TRBV28 and TRBJ1-4; D unclear. The ends were cut back, 4 bases at V and 10 bases at J, with 10 bases in the middle. Looked up from germline, CDR1 is MDHEN and CDR2 is SYDVKM. This CDR3 region has 12 residues. The CDR3 loop is CASSSEGRKLFF. In nucleotides, the CDR3 is TGTGCCAGCAGTTCCGAGGGTAGAAAACTGTTTTTT.

The gene calls are TRBV5-5 and TRBJ2-1; 8 bases are shared with TRBD1. The V and J ends lost 4 bases and 5 bases, in that order; junction bases with no gene match: 11. This CDR3 contains 16 residues. The germline gives CDR1 SGHKS, CDR2 YYEKEE (reference sequence). The CDR3 sequence is CASSRSRQGQNNEQFF. The CDR3 DNA reads TGTGCCAGCAGCCGATCCCGACAGGGGCAAAACAATGAGCAGTTCTTC.

This chain's CDR3 is CASSLGPPGSMGEQYF. As DNA, the CDR3 is TGTGCCAGCAGCTTAGGCCCCCCCGGTAGCATGGGGGAGCAGTACTTC. The J gene is TRBJ2-7, the V gene TRBV7-3; D remains unclear. The V end was cut by 2 bases, the J end by 7 bases, with 21 bases between. Germline-derived CDR1 and CDR2 are SGHTA and FQGTGA. The CDR3 contains 16 residues.

The chain employs TRBV19 and TRBJ2-3; D tentatively reads TRBD1 or TRBD2 (6 bases each). This CDR3 is 18 amino acids long. The V gene lost 3 bases and the J gene lost 3 bases, with 22 bases spanning the gap. Germline loops: CDR1 LNHDA, CDR2 SQIVND (reference sequence). CDR3 region: CASSMGWRGARRTDTQYF. CDR3 bases: TGTGCCAGTAGTATGGGGTGGAGGGGGGCGAGGAGAACAGATACGCAGTATTTT. The full variable domain, rest sourced from reference TRBV19 and TRBJ2-3, is DGGITQSPKYLFRKEGQNVTLSCEQNLNHDAMYWYRQDPGQGLRLIYYSQIVNDFQKGDIAEGYSVSREKKESFPLTVTSAQKNPTAFYLCASSMGWRGARRTDTQYFGPGTRLTVL.

V and J are TRBV5-6 and TRBJ1-3; tentative D call: TRBD1 (5 bases). Trimming removed 4 bases at V and 2 bases at J, with 7 bases between. Germline V gene data show CDR1 as SGHDT and CDR2 as YYEEEE. This CDR3 spans 13 amino acids. The CDR3 sequence: CASSRTTGNTIYF. The CDR3 bases are TGTGCCAGCAGCCGGACAACTGGAAACACCATATATTTT.

The chain recombines TRBV5-4 with TRBJ1-1, with TRBD1 as a possible D gene (6 bases). The CDR3 is 15 residues long. Germline CDR1 and CDR2: SGHNT and YYREEE (reference sequence). V lost 6 bases and J 2 bases, leaving 17 bases between the germline ends. The DNA of the CDR3 is TGTGCCAGCACCCTCACGGCAGGGGTAAACACTGAAGCTTTCTTT. Its protein is CASTLTAGVNTEAFF.

The chain carries TRBV13 and TRBJ2-7; D is possibly TRBD2 (6 bases). CDR1 is PRHDT and CDR2 is FYEKMQ in the germline V gene (reference sequence). V lost 3 bases to trimming and J lost 2 bases, with 14 bases between them. The CDR3 totals 15 residues. CDR3 coding DNA: TGTGCCAGCAGCTTCTGGGGGGACTCACCCTACGAGCAGTACTTC. This gives the protein CASSFWGDSPYEQYF. Based on the CDR3 plus reference TRBV13 and TRBJ2-7, the full variable domain is AAGVIQSPRHLIKEKRETATLKCYPIPRHDTVYWYQQGPGQDPQFLISFYEKMQSDKGSIPDRFSAQQFSDYHSELNMSSLELGDSALYFCASSFWGDSPYEQYFGPGTRLTVT.